This T cell receptor beta chain was identified in a study of vaccination and CD4 T cells after COVID-19. Deletions cut 6 bases from V and 8 bases from J, with 10 bases between. Looked up from germline, CDR1 is MDHEN and CDR2 is SYDVKM. This CDR3 spans 11 amino acids. Time point of the sample: late sampling 161 to 241 days after vaccination in a few convalescent patients. Patients returned positive PCR results between March and December 2020, earlier than US Alpha, Beta and Delta variants. General observations from the study: Convalescent patients displayed a median around 88% of reactive clones emerging only post-vaccination. Reactive clonotype counts went from median roughly 19 after infection to a few dozen after vaccination, nonsignificantly.

A few counts support this clonotype. Antigen specificity is unknown. TCRdb itself ran the PCR reads through MiXCR, one entry per CDR3 protein. The sample holds 25,000 to 30,000 distinct CDR3 sequences; 45% to 60% are singletons and the top ten take around 5.9%. The chain combines TRBV28 with TRBJ1-1; the D gene is possibly TRBD1 (5 bases). This specimen was CD4+ T cells from blood, taken about 7 months after SARS-CoV-2 vaccination. This receptor was identified in a human donor who had recovered from COVID-19. The DNA for the CDR3 is TGTGCCAGCAGCCGGAACAGGGAAGCTTTCTTT. Its protein is CASSRNREAFF.